The count of the clone carrying this T cell receptor beta chain is one. Its antigen is undetermined. The sample originates from a study of T cell responses to AZD1222 COVID-19 vaccine. TCRdb's table, derived via immunoSEQ multiplex PCR, lists solely in-frame clones and lacks some. The table includes 150,000 to 190,000 clones, over 75% detected once. Per germline, CDR1 SGHVS and CDR2 FQNEAQ. V was clipped by 6 bases and J by 5 bases; unmatched bases: 10. The CDR3 extends over 16 amino acids. Study results and limitations: Among the donors, most were white British and more were female, and clonal diversity was possibly underestimated. Of the AZD1222 recipients, only five to seven were seropositive at baseline.

This TCR was sampled from an adult in good health. This sample comprised peripheral blood, obtained on day 0 of AZD1222 vaccination. The chain couples TRBV7-8 to TRBJ1-6, with 7 bases matching TRBD1. CDR3 in amino acids: CASRTRGTADNSPLHF. The CDR3, as DNA: TGTGCCAGCAGAACTAGGGGGACAGCCGATAATTCACCCCTCCACTTT.